The entry below describes one TCR beta chain. Its antigen is undetermined. The DNA is omitted, as the CDR3 cannot be located on it reliably, and the CDR3 follows TCRdb's listing. Inclusive of both ends, the CDR3 amounts to 18 amino acids. The data were taken from a study of cytomegalovirus exposure and HLA in healthy donors. Background on the study: As released early, the data held 65 million to 90 million unique TCRs from HLA-typed donors. Broader study findings: Researchers reported in a later analysis that a missense DCLRE1C variant was tied to TCR beta V- and J-gene trimming.

The primer mix had 60 Vbeta and 13 Jbeta primers. Sequenced by immunoSEQ multiplex PCR; TCRdb stores in-frame clones only, minus some. The sample consists of 150,000 to 200,000 clones, about three quarters of them appearing once. J is TRBJ2-5 and V is TRBV21-1; the table assigns TRBD2, which was not confirmed against the DNA. TRBV21-1 is designated a pseudogene. Specimen: PBMCs. The clonotype comes from a woman aged 40-49 years in good health and CMV-seronegative. The CDR3 is CASSKVGGGANLQETQYF.